The TCR beta chain under discussion was sequenced for a study of T cell clonotyping in hematopoietic cell transplantation. Data came from immunoSEQ multiplex PCR; TCRdb stores just in-frame clones and leaves some out. The repertoire holds approximately 70,000 clones, just under 95% seen once, with roughly 1.7% in the top ten. V lost 0 bases and J lost 0, with 9 bases in between. Germline values: CDR1 SGHRS, CDR2 YFSETQ. CDR3 length equals 15 residues. The TCR was taken from a man aged 50 to 60 in good health. Some clones in this sample may be carry-over from other donors' samples. Sample: peripheral blood mononuclear cells. This chain connects TRBV5-1 to TRBJ1-2, with D perhaps TRBD1 (5 bases). CDR3 amino acids: CASSLEGLPNYGYTF. For the CDR3, the DNA is TGCGCCAGCAGCTTGGAGGGACTTCCTAACTATGGCTACACCTTC.